A selection of T cell receptor beta chains follows, all from one sample in a study of blood T cells in healthy people across ages. MiXCR, run by TCRdb on the 5' RACE reads, gives a single entry per CDR3 protein. Among fewer than 950,000 distinct CDR3 sequences, about 34% were seen once, and the ten largest hold roughly 13%. The specimen was blood. All receptors derive from a man aged 18 to 29 in good health. CDR3s include the opening cysteine and the closing phenylalanine or tryptophan. D genes are given only for firm matches. Part of the rows lack a size; the others show once, few, many or a class for expanded clones.

j_call cdr3_length d_call v_call clone_size cdr3_nt cdr3_aa
TRBJ2-3 16 TRBD2 TRBV6-2/TRBV6-3 many TGTGCCAGCACCTCGACTAGCGGGGGTCTTGTTGATACGCAGTATTTT CASTSTSGGLVDTQYF
TRBJ1-5 15 - TRBV20-1 - TGCAGTGCTAGATCCTCACCTGGACAGTCTCAGCCCCAGCATTTT CSARSSPGQSQPQHF
TRBJ2-7 20 - TRBV12-3/TRBV12-4 - TGTGCCAGCAGTTTAAATAATTTCGGGGCCAATTCCCCAAAGGCCTACGAGCAGTACTTC CASSLNNFGANSPKAYEQYF
TRBJ2-5 15 TRBD1 TRBV20-1 few TGCAGTGCTACAGTTAGGACAGGGCTACAAGAGACCCAGTACTTC CSATVRTGLQETQYF
TRBJ1-2 15 - TRBV9 few TGTGCCAGCAGCGTAAAGTCCAGGACCAAGGATGGCTACACCTTC CASSVKSRTKDGYTF
TRBJ2-5 13 - TRBV29-1 few TGCAGCGCCCTTTGGACGGTACAAGAGACCCAGTACTTC CSALWTVQETQYF
TRBJ2-1 14 - TRBV7-9 few TGTGCCAGCAGCGCGGGAACTGATATGAATGAGCAGTTCTTC CASSAGTDMNEQFF
TRBJ2-6 16 TRBD1 TRBV6-5 few TGTGCCACAGCGGACAGGGGGTTCTCTGGGGCCAACGTCCTGACTTTC CATADRGFSGANVLTF
TRBJ1-2 14 TRBD1 TRBV5-1 - TGCGCCAGCAGCTTGGACAGGGGAGTCTATGGCTACACCTTC CASSLDRGVYGYTF
TRBJ2-1 13 - TRBV29-1 many TGCAGCGTTGGTGGGCTAGCCGGCAATGAGCAGTTCTTC CSVGGLAGNEQFF
TRBJ1-1 11 - TRBV6-1 - TGTGCCAGCCGGGAGGGGACTCCGGCTTTCTTT CASREGTPAFF
TRBJ2-5 16 TRBD1 TRBV6-1 few TGTGCCAGCAGTGAAGCGTCGGACAGGGCACAAGAGACCCAGTACTTC CASSEASDRAQETQYF
TRBJ1-1 16 - TRBV2 - TGTGCCAGCAGCCCATGGGGGGATTCGCCGAGCACTGAAGCTTTCTTT CASSPWGDSPSTEAFF
TRBJ2-7 13 - TRBV20-1 - TGCAGCTTAGAATTAGGGGCATCCTACGAGCAGTACTTC CSLELGASYEQYF
TRBJ1-2 13 TRBD1 TRBV29-1 many TGCAGCGTTGGGACAGGGGCCAACTATGGCTACACCTTC CSVGTGANYGYTF
TRBJ1-2 16 TRBD1 TRBV29-1 many TGCAGCGTTGACCGGGACAGGGATAAACTTCACTATGGCTACACCTTC CSVDRDRDKLHYGYTF
TRBJ1-5 14 - TRBV3-1 - TGTGCCAGCAGCCAAGACAGTCAAAATCAGCCCCAGCATTTT CASSQDSQNQPQHF
TRBJ2-7 15 - TRBV18 - TGTGCCAGCTCCCCCAGGGATACATACTCCTACGAGCAGTACTTC CASSPRDTYSYEQYF
TRBJ2-3 17 TRBD2 TRBV7-2 few TGTGCCAGCAGCTTCAACATAGCGGGGGGGCAGTCAGATACGCAGTATTTT CASSFNIAGGQSDTQYF
TRBJ2-5 15 TRBD2 TRBV20-1 - TGCAGTGCTAACCCCACTAGCGGGAGCCAAGAGACCCAGTACTTC CSANPTSGSQETQYF
TRBJ1-1 16 - TRBV2 few TGTGCCAGCAGCGACCCCTGGGACAAGATGAACACTGAAGCTTTCTTT CASSDPWDKMNTEAFF
TRBJ1-4 14 - TRBV7-9 few TGTGCCAGCAGCTCCCCTCAGGGCTGGGAAAAACTGTTTTTT CASSSPQGWEKLFF
TRBJ1-5 15 - TRBV12-3/TRBV12-4 - TGTGCCAGCAGTTTAGGCGGGGCCCAGGATCAGCCCCAGCATTTT CASSLGGAQDQPQHF
TRBJ1-2 14 - TRBV12-3/TRBV12-4 many TGTGCCAGCAGTCGGCGGACAGACCTCTATGGCTACACCTTC CASSRRTDLYGYTF
TRBJ2-3 16 - TRBV3-1 - TGTGCCAGCAGCCAACCCACCTACGGCGCAGGAGTTACGCAGTATTTT CASSQPTYGAGVTQYF
TRBJ2-3 13 TRBD2 TRBV10-3 - TGTGCCCTCTCGGGGGGTGGGTCAGATACGCAGTATTTT CALSGGGSDTQYF
TRBJ1-2 13 - TRBV6-1 - TGTGCCAGCAGTGAAGGCCTGCAGTATGGCTACACCTTC CASSEGLQYGYTF
TRBJ1-6 15 TRBD1 TRBV7-2 - TGTGCCAGCAGCTTAGCGCAGACAGGGGGGTCACCCCTCCACTTT CASSLAQTGGSPLHF
TRBJ2-2 15 TRBD1 TRBV9 few TGTGCCAGCAGCCCACGGACAGGGAGTACCGGGGAGCTGTTTTTT CASSPRTGSTGELFF
TRBJ2-7 14 TRBD1 TRBV20-1 many TGCAGTGCCATCGGGACAGCTCTTGACTACGAGCAGTACTTC CSAIGTALDYEQYF
TRBJ1-1 12 - TRBV6-1 - TGTGCCAGCAGTGACCAGATTCCTGAAGCTTTCTTT CASSDQIPEAFF
TRBJ1-5 17 - TRBV6-6 - TGTGCCAGCAGTTACCCTCTCAAGGGGCTTGGTTCGGAGCCCCAGCATTTT CASSYPLKGLGSEPQHF
TRBJ1-2 15 TRBD1 TRBV5-1 few TGCGCCAGCAGCTCCCGGACAGGGGTTTCTTATGGCTACACCTTC CASSSRTGVSYGYTF
TRBJ1-1 14 - TRBV7-2 - TGTGCCAGCAGCTTAATGGGACAGAACACTGAAGCTTTCTTT CASSLMGQNTEAFF
TRBJ2-2 13 - TRBV20-1 - TGCAGTGCTCCTGGAACGGACACCGGGGAGCTGTTTTTT CSAPGTDTGELFF
TRBJ1-4 14 - TRBV7-9 few TGTGCCAGCAGCTTAGTACAGAGTAATGAAAAACTGTTTTTT CASSLVQSNEKLFF
TRBJ1-1 13 - TRBV9 few TGTGCCAGCAGCGTAATTAGCAACACTGAAGCTTTCTTT CASSVISNTEAFF
TRBJ2-5 14 TRBD1 TRBV5-1 once TGCGCCAGCAGCCGAGGACAGGGAAAAGAGACCCAGTACTTC CASSRGQGKETQYF
TRBJ1-1 11 - TRBV29-1 few TGCAGCGTTGAGGGGTCATCTGAAGCTTTCTTT CSVEGSSEAFF
TRBJ1-1 16 - TRBV5-6 once TGTGCCAGCAGCTTGGGACGGAGAACCCTGAACACTGAAGCTTTCTTT CASSLGRRTLNTEAFF
TRBJ2-1 16 TRBD1 TRBV4-1 - TGCGCCAGCAGCCAAGCGGGACAGGGGGCCTACAATGAGCAGTTCTTC CASSQAGQGAYNEQFF
TRBJ2-2 18 TRBD2 TRBV5-1 - TGCGCCAGCAGCTTGGTAGCGGGGGGGCGTCCGGCCACCGGGGAGCTGTTTTTT CASSLVAGGRPATGELFF
TRBJ2-3 17 TRBD2 TRBV20-1 few TGCAGTGCCAGACGACTAGCGGGGGGTCCTAGCACAGATACGCAGTATTTT CSARRLAGGPSTDTQYF
TRBJ2-2 12 - TRBV20-1 - TGCAGTGCGGATAGACAGACCGGGGAGCTGTTTTTT CSADRQTGELFF
TRBJ2-7 15 TRBD2 TRBV15 - TGTGCCACCAGCAGAGGTCTAGCGGGCTCCTACGAGCAGTACTTC CATSRGLAGSYEQYF
TRBJ2-3 16 - TRBV7-2 - TGTGCCAGCAGCGAAAGACGGAAGGCTAGCACAGATACGCAGTATTTT CASSERRKASTDTQYF
TRBJ2-3 17 - TRBV4-3 - TGCGCCAGCAGCCCCTCCCCAGCAGGGGTGGTTGCAGATACGCAGTATTTT CASSPSPAGVVADTQYF
TRBJ1-5 15 - TRBV7-2 few TGTGCCAGCAGCATGAGACTGTCCCCCGATCAGCCCCAGCATTTT CASSMRLSPDQPQHF
TRBJ2-7 14 TRBD1 TRBV5-1 - TGCGCCAGCAGCCGGCGGACAGGGGCCTACGAGCAGTACTTC CASSRRTGAYEQYF
TRBJ1-2 13 - TRBV6-6 - TGTGCCAGCAGTCCCCCGGCCCACCATGGCTACACCTTC CASSPPAHHGYTF
TRBJ2-3 14 - TRBV6-1 - TGTGCCAGCTTCCGATTCTCTAGCACAGATACGCAGTATTTT CASFRFSSTDTQYF